This T cell receptor (beta chain) was identified during a study of blood T cell repertoires in COVID-19. Some clones are missing from TCRdb's copy, which holds only in-frame ones; the method was immunoSEQ multiplex PCR. The data contain a few hundred thousand clones, approximately 81% of them singletons. Germline-derived CDR1 and CDR2 are LGHNA and YSLEER. V dropped 1 base and J dropped 4; count of bases not matched to a gene: 11. CDR3 length equals 18 residues. The V and J genes are TRBV4-3 and TRBJ2-1, with TRBD2 matching over 9 bases. The sequenced sample was peripheral blood. The source is a woman younger than 30 with acute or convalescent COVID-19. The CDR3 DNA is TGCGCCAGCAGCCAAGCGGAAGCGGGAGGTGATGATTACAATGAGCAGTTCTTC. Translating it yields CASSQAEAGGDDYNEQFF.